Below are 25 T cell receptor beta chains sequenced from a single sample in a study of cytomegalovirus exposure and HLA in healthy donors. PCR was performed using 60 Vbeta and 13 Jbeta primers. Clones were read by immunoSEQ multiplex PCR, and TCRdb kept only the in-frame ones, dropping some. The repertoire holds around 60,000 clones, with about three quarters as singletons. Sequenced material: PBMCs. Every receptor here comes from a man aged 50 or older in good health and CMV-seropositive.

The chain is built from TRBV5-4 and TRBJ1-2, with D possibly being TRBD1 (6 bases). In germline, CDR1 is SGHNT, CDR2 YYREEE (reference sequence). Trimming left V 4 bases short and J 1 base short, with 8 bases between. CDR3 size: 13 residues. The CDR3 region is CASSKDSNYGYTF. CDR3 bases: TGTGCCAGCAGCAAGGACAGTAACTATGGCTACACCTTC.

The chain carries TRBV4-3 and TRBJ2-7; 9 nucleotides match TRBD1. Losses at the gene ends were 4 bases for V and 0 bases for J; bases not matched to a gene: 10. The CDR3 sequence is 17 residues long. Germline assignment: CDR1 LGHNA and CDR2 YSLEER. Here the CDR3 DNA reads TGCGCCAGCAGCCGAGGGACAGGGATGTCCTCCTCCTACGAGCAGTACTTC. Its protein is CASSRGTGMSSSYEQYF.

DNA for the CDR3: TGTGCCAGCAGACCTACAGGGATAGGGGAGCAGTACTTC. Residues: CASRPTGIGEQYF. This chain joins TRBV6-5 and TRBJ2-7; D might be TRBD1 (6 bases). CDR3 length equals 13 residues. Germline V CDR1 and CDR2: MNHEY, SVGAGI. Trimming pared 6 bases from V and 7 bases from J, leaving 16 bases between.

In its sample, this clone was seen a few times. The CDR3 DNA is TGTGCCAGCAGCTTGGGACAGGTCGGAAACACCATATATTTT. It translates to CASSLGQVGNTIYF. The chain uses TRBV5-6 and TRBJ1-3; tentatively, D is TRBD1 (6 bases). CDR1 SGHDT and CDR2 YYEEEE come from the germline V gene. Between the trimmed V and J ends, which lost 0 bases and 4 bases, there was a span of 8 bases. CDR3 length: 14 amino acids.

A few counts support this clone. This CDR3 is CAWRNSGTTEAFF. The CDR3 coding sequence is TGTGCCTGGAGAAATAGCGGGACAACTGAAGCTTTCTTT. The rearrangement joins TRBV30 to TRBJ1-1; D may be TRBD1 (6 bases). Trimming removed 3 bases at V and 5 bases at J, with 13 bases between. CDR1 GTSNPN and CDR2 SVGIG come from the germline V gene (reference sequence). The CDR3 has 13 amino acids.

This chain joins TRBV29-1 and TRBJ1-2, with D maybe TRBD1 (6 bases). V lost 8 bases, J lost 4 bases, and 14 bases lay in between. This CDR3 is 12 amino acids long. Germline CDR1 and CDR2: SQVTM and ANQGSEA. The CDR3 sequence: CSSERDIYGYTF. Written as DNA, the CDR3 is TGCAGCTCTGAGCGGGACATCTATGGCTACACCTTC.

The chain couples TRBV9 to TRBJ2-7, with 14 positions matching TRBD2. Trimming removed 4 bases from V and 6 bases from J; junction bases left unmatched: 6. The CDR3 runs to 15 residues. CDR1 and CDR2 (germline): SGDLS, YYNGEE. The CDR3 reads CASSIGTSGSSEQYF. DNA for the CDR3: TGTGCCAGCAGCATCGGGACTAGCGGGAGCAGCGAGCAGTACTTC.

The V and J genes are TRBV9 and TRBJ1-1, with 7 nucleotides matching TRBD1. After removal of 0 bases from V and 0 bases from J, the junction contained 2 bases not matched to a gene. Germline-derived CDR1 and CDR2 are SGDLS and YYNGEE. The CDR3 covers 15 residues. The CDR3 here is CASSVGDRVNTEAFF. The CDR3 nucleotides are TGTGCCAGCAGCGTAGGGGACAGAGTGAACACTGAAGCTTTCTTT.

This chain links TRBV6-6 with TRBJ1-6; a possible D gene is TRBD1 (5 bases). Trimming took off 4 bases at V and 8 bases at J, with 12 bases between the two ends. Germline V lookup: CDR1 MNHNY, CDR2 SVGAGI (reference sequence). The CDR3 totals 14 residues. CDR3 nucleotides: TGTGCCAGCAGTTCCAGGGCCCTGGATTCACCCCTCCACTTT. Its protein product is CASSSRALDSPLHF.

This rearrangement joins TRBV2 to TRBJ1-2; 7 bases map to TRBD1. The CDR3 covers 15 residues. In germline, CDR1 is SNHLY, CDR2 FYNNEI. Germline trimming cut 5 bases from V and 0 bases from J; bases unmatched to any gene: 6. CDR3 sequence: CASSKKQGTNYGYTF. In nucleotides, the CDR3 is TGTGCCAGCAGTAAGAAACAGGGGACTAACTATGGCTACACCTTC.

The V call is TRBV5-1, the J call TRBJ1-4, with D possibly being TRBD1 (6 bases). Trimming took 0 bases from V and 0 from J, leaving 9 bases between them. The CDR3 is 16 residues long. The germline CDR1 and CDR2 sequences are SGHRS and YFSETQ. CDR3 in amino acids: CASSLEGTSTNEKLFF. For the CDR3, the DNA is TGCGCCAGCAGCTTGGAGGGGACATCAACTAATGAAAAACTGTTTTTT.

The count of this clone is one. CDR3 loop: CASRQKQGEGNGYTF. The CDR3 coding sequence is TGTGCCAGCAGACAAAAACAGGGAGAGGGGAATGGCTACACCTTC. The chain employs TRBV7-2 and TRBJ1-2, with D possibly matching TRBD1 (6 bases). Germline CDR1 is SGHTA and CDR2 is FQGNSA. The CDR3 sequence is 15 residues long. V was cut by 6 bases and J by 6 bases, with 20 bases left in between.

The J gene is TRBJ2-7, the V gene TRBV10-3; 9 positions match TRBD1. This CDR3 has 12 amino acids. Germline trimming cut 6 bases from V and 6 bases from J; bases unmatched to any gene: 3. Germline values: CDR1 ENHRY, CDR2 SYGVKD. CDR3 in amino acids: CAIRGQGSEQYF. DNA of the CDR3: TGTGCCATCAGAGGACAGGGGAGCGAGCAGTACTTC.

This clone came up once. Written as DNA, the CDR3 is TGCGCCAGCAGCTTGGCGGGAGTCTATGGCTACACCTTC. Its protein is CASSLAGVYGYTF. The rearrangement uses TRBV5-1 and TRBJ1-2; D is unclear. V shed 0 bases and J shed 4 bases, with 7 bases lying between them. This CDR3 contains 13 residues. CDR1 SGHRS and CDR2 YFSETQ come from the germline V gene.

In nucleotides, the CDR3 is TGTGCCAGCAGCCCGGGACAGGGCAATCAGCCCCAGCATTTT. Translating gives CASSPGQGNQPQHF. This chain links TRBV9 with TRBJ1-5; 8 bases match TRBD1. There are 14 residues in the CDR3. J gave up 2 bases and V 4 bases, and 2 bases lay outside the gene matches. Germline-derived CDR1 and CDR2 are SGDLS and YYNGEE.

This chain connects TRBV11-2 to TRBJ2-1; 10 bases are a match to TRBD2. CDR3 length: 14 amino acids. Per germline, CDR1 SGHAT and CDR2 FQNNGV. Losses at the gene ends were 4 bases for V and 6 bases for J; bases not matched to a gene: 3. The CDR3 DNA reads TGTGCCAGCAGCTCGGGACTAGCGTCCAATGAGCAGTTCTTC. Translating it yields CASSSGLASNEQFF.

The rearrangement links TRBV27 to TRBJ2-7; D is perhaps TRBD1 (6 bases). The germline V gene has CDR1 MNHEY and CDR2 SMNVEV (reference sequence). The V end lost 2 bases, the J end lost 2 bases, and 19 bases lay between the germline ends. This CDR3 region has 17 residues. In DNA form, the CDR3 reads TGTGCCAGCAGTTTACTACCGGGACAAACTCGGCCCTACGAGCAGTACTTC. Its protein is CASSLLPGQTRPYEQYF.

The chain couples TRBV13 to TRBJ2-7; 13 bases map to TRBD2. The CDR3 totals 18 residues. In germline, CDR1 is PRHDT, CDR2 FYEKMQ (reference sequence). Unmatched junction bases numbered 10, after V lost 5 bases and J lost 0 bases. The CDR3 loop is CASSITRLAGGSSYEQYF. In nucleotides, the CDR3 is TGTGCCAGCAGCATCACACGACTAGCGGGGGGTTCCTCCTACGAGCAGTACTTC. Together with reference TRBV13 and TRBJ2-7, the CDR3 gives the full variable domain: AAGVIQSPRHLIKEKRETATLKCYPIPRHDTVYWYQQGPGQDPQFLISFYEKMQSDKGSIPDRFSAQQFSDYHSELNMSSLELGDSALYFCASSITRLAGGSSYEQYFGPGTRLTVT.

This chain connects TRBV30 to TRBJ1-1; D gene unclear. The V end lost 4 bases, the J end lost 0 bases, and 12 bases lay between the germline ends. Germline V gene data show CDR1 as GTSNPN and CDR2 as SVGIG (reference sequence). The CDR3 extends over 14 amino acids. The CDR3 loop reads CAWNPDGMNTEAFF. The CDR3 DNA follows: TGTGCCTGGAATCCGGACGGGATGAACACTGAAGCTTTCTTT.

The V call is TRBV5-1, the J call TRBJ2-1; 8 bases are a match to TRBD2. With V trimmed by 0 bases and J by 9 bases, 8 bases remained unmatched. This CDR3 spans 15 amino acids. Germline CDR1 reads SGHRS; CDR2 reads YFSETQ. CDR3 region: CASSLAAGGRGEQFF. The CDR3 region has the DNA TGCGCCAGCAGCTTGGCGGCGGGAGGTCGAGGTGAGCAGTTCTTC.

In this sample, this clone turned up a few times. The rearrangement uses TRBV6-6 and TRBJ2-2; D is possibly TRBD2 (6 bases). V lost 0 bases to trimming and J lost 5 bases, with 7 bases between them. CDR1 is MNHNY, CDR2 SVGAGI, per germline (reference sequence). This CDR3 has 14 amino acids. The CDR3: CASSYSEGTGELFF. For the CDR3, the DNA is TGTGCCAGCAGTTACTCGGAGGGGACCGGGGAGCTGTTTTTT.

The chain has TRBV2 and TRBJ1-2, with 7 bases lining up with TRBD1. The CDR3 covers 13 residues. The V gene's germline CDR1 is SNHLY and CDR2 FYNNEI. After removal of 5 bases from V and 6 bases from J, the junction contained 6 bases not matched to a gene. The CDR3 nucleotides read TGTGCCAGCAGTCCGGGACAGTCCCATGGCTACACCTTC. It specifies CASSPGQSHGYTF.

Details on this clone: One junction end disagrees with the germline gene, perhaps due to a read error. The chain couples TRBV15 to TRBJ2-3; TRBD2 aligns across 9 bases. The CDR3 sequence is 23 residues long. Germline loops: CDR1 LNHNV, CDR2 YYDKDF (reference sequence). CDR3 residues: CATSSFSIEGKLYGWAQRREGVF. In nucleotides, the CDR3 is TGTGCCACCAGCAGTTTCTCGATTGAGGGGAAGTTGTATGGCTGGGCCCAACGGCGGGAGGGTGTTTTT.

The chain couples TRBV7-9 to TRBJ1-1; D possibly corresponds to TRBD1 (5 bases). This CDR3 region has 12 residues. V was clipped by 2 bases and J by 8 bases, with 9 bases between them. The germline gives CDR1 SEHNR, CDR2 FQNEAQ (reference sequence). CDR3 sequence (DNA): TGTGCCAGCAGCTTAATGGGACTCGAAGCTTTCTTT. Amino acid sequence: CASSLMGLEAFF.

V usage is TRBV6-5 and J usage is TRBJ1-2; the match to TRBD1 covers 8 bases. CDR3 size: 12 residues. The germline V gene has CDR1 MNHEY and CDR2 SVGAGI. J lost 7 bases, V lost 6 bases, and 4 bases had no gene match. The DNA for the CDR3 is TGTGCCAGCAGAGGACAGGGTTTTGGCTACACCTTC. Its translation: CASRGQGFGYTF.